This passage covers 21 T cell receptor beta chains from one sample sequenced in a study of T cells after yellow fever vaccination. TCRdb re-analysed the 5' RACE reads in MiXCR, keeping a single row per CDR3 protein. The top ten hold around 17% of the sample, which has about 350,000 distinct CDR3 sequences, roughly 8.3% seen once. The sequenced sample was PBMCs, obtained around 45 days after the first yellow fever vaccination. The receptors here all came from a man aged 18 to 30 who received the YFV17D yellow fever vaccine.

This rearrangement joins TRBV5-1 to TRBJ1-1, with 9 bases aligning to TRBD1. The CDR3 extends over 15 amino acids. V lost 3 bases, J lost 7 bases, and 10 bases stayed unmatched. Looked up from germline, CDR1 is SGHRS and CDR2 is YFSETQ. The CDR3 reads CASSSEWGQGFEAFF. Written as DNA, the CDR3 is TGCGCCAGCAGCTCCGAATGGGGACAGGGATTTGAAGCTTTCTTT.

The chain is built from TRBV20-1 and TRBJ1-3; D unresolved. The length of the CDR3 is 13 residues. Deletions cut 4 bases from V and 0 bases from J, with 7 bases between. Germline values: CDR1 DFQATT, CDR2 SNEGSKA (reference sequence). The CDR3 region has the DNA TGCAGTGCTAATCACCCCTCTGGAAACACCATATATTTT. This translates into CSANHPSGNTIYF.

This sequence joins TRBV5-4 and TRBJ1-1; no clear D. The V end lost 0 bases, the J end lost 7 bases, and 16 bases lay between the germline ends. Germline V CDR1 and CDR2: SGHNT, YYREEE (reference sequence). The CDR3 runs 15 residues. This CDR3 reads CASSLGRLPNVEAFF. Written as DNA, the CDR3 is TGTGCCAGCAGCTTGGGGCGGCTTCCTAACGTTGAAGCTTTCTTT.

This clonotype was picked up a small number of times. This chain uses TRBV5-4 with TRBJ1-1; 7 positions agree with TRBD1. The CDR3 is 15 residues long. The V segment lost 4 bases and the J segment 6 bases; nucleotides outside the gene matches: 12. The germline CDR1 and CDR2 sequences are SGHNT and YYREEE (reference sequence). CDR3 coding DNA: TGTGCCAGCAGCACGGGACAGTGGGAGGTCGCTGAAGCTTTCTTT. This translates into CASSTGQWEVAEAFF.

The gene calls are TRBV5-6 and TRBJ1-2, with D unclear. With 3 bases removed from V and 7 bases from J, the gap between germline ends came to 22 bases. Germline CDR1 reads SGHDT; CDR2 reads YYEEEE. The CDR3 is 16 residues long. The CDR3 spells CASSSVTGEALFGYTF. The CDR3 DNA sequence: TGTGCCAGCAGCTCGGTCACCGGGGAAGCGTTGTTTGGCTACACCTTC. Full variable domain (rest looked up from reference TRBV5-6 and TRBJ1-2): DAGVTQSPTHLIKTRGQQVTLRCSPKSGHDTVSWYQQALGQGPQFIFQYYEEEERQRGNFPDRFSGHQFPNYSSELNVNALLLGDSALYLCASSSVTGEALFGYTFGSGTRLTVV.

The J gene is TRBJ1-1, the V gene TRBV19, with a weak D call TRBD1 (5 bases). Germline lookup yields CDR1 LNHDA and CDR2 SQIVND (reference sequence). The CDR3 covers 15 residues. V was clipped by 1 base and J by 2 bases, with 11 bases between them. CDR3 nucleotide sequence: TGTGCCAGTAGTATAGCTTTCGGGGCCAACACTGAAGCTTTCTTT. Translating gives CASSIAFGANTEAFF. The full variable domain, its missing parts supplied by reference TRBV19 and TRBJ1-1, is DGGITQSPKYLFRKEGQNVTLSCEQNLNHDAMYWYRQDPGQGLRLIYYSQIVNDFQKGDIAEGYSVSREKKESFPLTVTSAQKNPTAFYLCASSIAFGANTEAFFGQGTRLTVV.

This clonotype was seen many times. CDR3 nucleotide sequence: TGTGCCAGCAGCTTCTTCGATACTCGGGAGCAGTACTTC. Residues: CASSFFDTREQYF. This rearrangement joins TRBV5-4 to TRBJ2-7, with D uncertain. The CDR3 has 13 residues. Trimming cost V 2 bases and J 7 bases, with 13 bases left between them. The germline gives CDR1 SGHNT, CDR2 YYREEE (reference sequence).

In this sample, this clonotype turned up a few times. This rearrangement joins TRBV10-3 to TRBJ2-3; D is undetermined. The V gene lost 10 bases and the J gene lost 6 bases, with 14 bases spanning the gap. This CDR3 has 12 residues. Germline values: CDR1 ENHRY, CDR2 SYGVKD. The CDR3 DNA follows: TGTGCCAGCTCAACTCAGCCGGATACGCAGTATTTT. This codes for CASSTQPDTQYF.

This clonotype was recorded a few times. The chain links TRBV20-1 to TRBJ2-7; D is undetermined. The length of the CDR3 is 13 residues. The V gene lost 0 bases and the J gene lost 2 bases, with 8 bases spanning the gap. Germline V gives CDR1 DFQATT, CDR2 SNEGSKA (reference sequence). DNA for the CDR3: TGCAGTGCTAGAGATATGACGGCCTACGAGCAGTACTTC. This translates into CSARDMTAYEQYF.

V and J are TRBV3-1 and TRBJ1-1, with D unclear. The germline CDR1 and CDR2 sequences are LGHDT and YNNKEL (reference sequence). The CDR3 sequence is 13 residues long. V was pared by 4 bases and J by 1 base, with 7 bases between. The CDR3 reads CASSPIQNTEAFF. Written as DNA, the CDR3 is TGTGCCAGCAGCCCTATACAGAACACTGAAGCTTTCTTT.

This clonotype has more than one count but fewer than ten. The V call is TRBV12-3 or TRBV12-4, the J call TRBJ1-6; 7 bases match TRBD1. V shed 5 bases, J shed 6 bases, and the junction held 10 bases outside the gene matches. This CDR3 spans 16 amino acids. This CDR3 is CASSRRGGQPNSPLHF. CDR3 sequence (DNA): TGTGCCAGCAGTCGCCGAGGGGGACAGCCTAATTCACCCCTCCACTTT.

The chain links TRBV7-2 to TRBJ2-2; D possibly uses TRBD1 or TRBD2 (5 bases each). CDR1 is SGHTA and CDR2 is FQGNSA in the germline V gene. The germline V and J ends were trimmed by 1 base and 6 bases, with 6 bases remaining between them. The CDR3 is 13 amino acids. The CDR3 DNA sequence: TGTGCCAGCAGCTTAGTGGGGGCCGGGGAGCTGTTTTTT. Translation: CASSLVGAGELFF.

This clonotype was observed a handful of times. The chain has TRBV5-1 and TRBJ2-3; D might be TRBD2 (7 bases). The CDR3 covers 15 residues. V gave up 1 base and J gave up 4 bases, with 13 bases separating them. Germline V gene sequence: CDR1 SGHRS, CDR2 YFSETQ. DNA for the CDR3: TGCGCCAGCAGCTTGCTGCGGGGGCAGGCAGATACGCAGTATTTT. Encoded protein: CASSLLRGQADTQYF.

This clonotype was observed many times. The chain is built from TRBV12-3 or TRBV12-4 and TRBJ1-1, with no clear D. Between the trimmed V and J ends, which lost 6 bases and 2 bases, there was a span of 10 bases. CDR3 length: 13 residues. The CDR3 loop reads CASSNTRNTEAFF. The CDR3 DNA is TGTGCCAGCAGCAATACAAGAAACACTGAAGCTTTCTTT.

V is TRBV20-1 and J is TRBJ1-6; D not certain. The ends were cut back, 2 bases at V and 0 bases at J, with 8 bases in the middle. The germline CDR1 and CDR2 sequences are DFQATT and SNEGSKA (reference sequence). CDR3 length equals 15 residues. Written as DNA, the CDR3 is TGCAGTGCTAGAAACACTCCCTCCTATAATTCACCCCTCCACTTT. Its translation: CSARNTPSYNSPLHF.

This clonotype occurred a few times. This chain connects TRBV4-1 to TRBJ1-2; D ambiguous. The CDR3 runs 18 residues. CDR1 and CDR2 from the germline V gene are MGHRA and YSYEKL. Trimming cost V 0 bases and J 2 bases, with 19 bases left between them. CDR3 sequence: CASSQDGTVQLANYGYTF. The CDR3 region has the DNA TGCGCCAGCAGCCAAGATGGAACAGTTCAGCTTGCGAACTATGGCTACACCTTC.

This clonotype showed up just a few times. The chain is built from TRBV7-2 and TRBJ2-7, with no clear D. Germline CDR1 and CDR2: SGHTA and FQGNSA. The CDR3 totals 14 residues. Trimming shortened V by 5 bases and J by 1 base, and 12 bases separated the two germline ends. CDR3 region: CASSPPVLSYEQYV. The DNA for the CDR3 is TGTGCCAGCAGCCCCCCTGTGTTATCCTACGAGCAGTACGTC.

This clonotype was counted at least ten times. The chain has TRBV20-1 and TRBJ2-5; TRBD2 matches 8 bases. In germline, CDR1 is DFQATT, CDR2 SNEGSKA (reference sequence). This CDR3 region has 14 residues. After removal of 4 bases from V and 7 bases from J, the junction contained 11 bases not matched to a gene. In DNA, the CDR3 is TGCAGTGCTACTCGTCCCGGGGGGGCTGGGACCCAGTACTTC. Encoded protein: CSATRPGGAGTQYF.

There are a few counts of this clonotype. The chain recombines TRBV5-4 with TRBJ1-6; no firm D call. CDR3 length: 12 amino acids. CDR1 and CDR2 from the germline V gene are SGHNT and YYREEE (reference sequence). Trimming removed 2 bases from V and 9 bases from J, with 6 bases in between. The CDR3 coding sequence is TGTGCCAGCAGCTTCCGGGGTTCACCCCTCCACTTT. Amino acids: CASSFRGSPLHF.

This clonotype has a count of ten or more. The chain employs TRBV7-2 and TRBJ2-1; 8 nucleotides match TRBD1. The CDR3 covers 14 residues. V trimming: 5 bases; J trimming: 6 bases; junction bases outside the gene matches: 6. Per germline, CDR1 SGHTA and CDR2 FQGNSA. In nucleotides, the CDR3 is TGTGCCAGCAGCCCTGGGACAGGCCTCAATGAGCAGTTCTTC. Its protein product is CASSPGTGLNEQFF.

This clonotype has a handful of counts. The chain carries TRBV4-1 and TRBJ1-5; TRBD1 might be the D (6 bases). The CDR3 contains 17 residues. The V end was cut by 0 bases, the J end by 2 bases, with 14 bases between. Germline values: CDR1 MGHRA, CDR2 YSYEKL. CDR3 sequence (DNA): TGCGCCAGCAGCCAAGAGGCCCGGGGGCGGGGCAATCAGCCCCAGCATTTT. It encodes CASSQEARGRGNQPQHF.